Below, 10 T cell receptor beta chains from the same sample are listed, as sequenced in a study of cytomegalovirus exposure and HLA in healthy donors. The PCR employed 60 Vbeta primers together with 13 Jbeta primers. Clones were sequenced by immunoSEQ multiplex PCR, and TCRdb holds only the in-frame ones, with some missing. Of 100,000 to 150,000 clones in the sample, roughly 77% were seen once. Material: PBMCs. The source is a man in his forties or fifties in good health and CMV-seropositive.

This clone was found once. This chain joins TRBV4-2 and TRBJ1-5, with D unclear. The CDR3 spans 14 residues. CDR1 is LGHNA, CDR2 YNFKEQ, per germline. The V gene lost 0 bases and the J gene lost 4 bases, with 7 bases spanning the gap. The DNA for the CDR3 is TGTGCCAGCAGCCAAGAGTTTGAGAATCAGCCCCAGCATTTT. As protein: CASSQEFENQPQHF.

This clone was seen a few times. This chain links TRBV9 with TRBJ1-1; D call uncertain. Germline V gene sequence: CDR1 SGDLS, CDR2 YYNGEE. The CDR3 covers 14 residues. Trimming took off 1 base at V and 4 bases at J, with 11 bases between the two ends. DNA for the CDR3: TGTGCCAGCAGCGTACGGGCGGACTTCACTGAAGCTTTCTTT. It yields the protein CASSVRADFTEAFF.

The chain uses TRBV5-1 and TRBJ1-5; 7 positions agree with TRBD1. The CDR3 is made up of 14 amino acids. Germline V CDR1 and CDR2: SGHRS, YFSETQ. V dropped 3 bases and J dropped 7; count of bases not matched to a gene: 7. CDR3 bases: TGCGCCAGCAGCTCGACAGGGCAAGGACAGCCCCAGCATTTT. Translation: CASSSTGQGQPQHF.

The rearrangement links TRBV5-1 to TRBJ1-4; D remains ambiguous. V was cut by 4 bases and J by 4 bases, with 14 bases left in between. Germline V gene sequence: CDR1 SGHRS, CDR2 YFSETQ. CDR3 length: 15 amino acids. CDR3 protein: CASSVGPTVNEKLFF. The DNA for the CDR3 is TGCGCCAGCAGCGTTGGGCCGACCGTTAATGAAAAACTGTTTTTT.

V usage is TRBV7-3 and J usage is TRBJ2-1; 9 nucleotides line up with TRBD1. V shed 5 bases, J shed 4 bases, and the junction held 9 bases outside the gene matches. This CDR3 has 16 amino acids. CDR1 and CDR2 (germline): SGHTA, FQGTGA. The CDR3 loop is CASSLQQGARYNEQFF. DNA of the CDR3: TGTGCCAGCAGCCTACAACAGGGGGCTCGTTACAATGAGCAGTTCTTC.

V usage is TRBV6-1 and J usage is TRBJ2-5; 8 nucleotides align to TRBD2. Germline CDR1 reads MNHNS; CDR2 reads SASEGT. With V trimmed by 6 bases and J by 5 bases, 11 bases remained unmatched. This CDR3 is built from 15 residues. CDR3 in DNA: TGTGCCAGCAGCATCCGGGAGGGATTCCTCGAGACCCAGTACTTC. As protein: CASSIREGFLETQYF.

The rearrangement uses TRBV6-5 and TRBJ2-3; TRBD2 matches at 10 bases. Trimming took 8 bases from V and 0 from J; bases not matched to a gene: 5. Germline V CDR1 and CDR2: MNHEY, SVGAGI. This CDR3 region has 15 residues. CDR3 DNA sequence: TGTGCCAGCCAAACTAGCGGGGTTAGCACAGATACGCAGTATTTT. Protein: CASQTSGVSTDTQYF.

The rearrangement uses TRBV10-3 and TRBJ2-7, with 10 bases lining up with TRBD2. Losses at the gene ends were 5 bases for V and 2 bases for J; bases not matched to a gene: 3. CDR3 length equals 14 residues. The germline gives CDR1 ENHRY, CDR2 SYGVKD. In DNA form, the CDR3 reads TGTGCCATCAGTCCTAGCGGGGGCACCTACGAGCAGTACTTC. Residues: CAISPSGGTYEQYF.

This rearrangement joins TRBV5-8 to TRBJ1-4; perhaps TRBD1 as D (5 bases). The V gene's germline CDR1 is SGHTS and CDR2 YDEGEE. Deletions cut 0 bases from V and 7 bases from J, with 10 bases between. This CDR3 has 14 amino acids. CDR3 DNA: TGTGCCAGCAGCTTGGAAGGGGCCAGTGAAAAACTGTTTTTT. Translated: CASSLEGASEKLFF.

This chain links TRBV2 with TRBJ1-5, with a weak D call TRBD1 (5 bases). The CDR3 is made up of 14 amino acids. Germline CDR1 and CDR2: SNHLY and FYNNEI. Deletions cut 6 bases from V and 3 bases from J, with 12 bases between. The DNA of the CDR3 is TGTGCCAGCAGCACAGGACGGAACAATCAGCCCCAGCATTTT. Its protein is CASSTGRNNQPQHF.